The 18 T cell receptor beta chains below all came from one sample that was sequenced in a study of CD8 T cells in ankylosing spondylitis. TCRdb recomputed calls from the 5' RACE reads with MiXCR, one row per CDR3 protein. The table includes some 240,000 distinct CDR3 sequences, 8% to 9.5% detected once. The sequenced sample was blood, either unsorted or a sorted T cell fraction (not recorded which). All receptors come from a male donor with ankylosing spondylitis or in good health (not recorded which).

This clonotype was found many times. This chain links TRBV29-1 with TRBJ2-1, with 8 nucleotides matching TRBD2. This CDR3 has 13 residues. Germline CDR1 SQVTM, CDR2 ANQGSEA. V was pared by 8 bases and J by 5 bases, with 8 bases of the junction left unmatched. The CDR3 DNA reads TGCAGCCATTTGGAAGCGGGAGACAATGAGCAGTTCTTC. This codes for CSHLEAGDNEQFF.

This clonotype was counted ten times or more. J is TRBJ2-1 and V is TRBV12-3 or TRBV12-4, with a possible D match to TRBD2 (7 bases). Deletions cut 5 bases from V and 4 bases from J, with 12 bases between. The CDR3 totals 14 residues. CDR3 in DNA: TGTGCCAGCAGTCGGGGGGCCCTATACAATGAGCAGTTCTTC. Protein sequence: CASSRGALYNEQFF.

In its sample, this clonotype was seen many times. CDR3 DNA: TGTGCCAGCAGTGGTAGGGGGCAGGGTTTCACGCAGTATTTT. This codes for CASSGRGQGFTQYF. The V and J genes are TRBV28 and TRBJ2-3; TRBD1 matches at 7 bases. This CDR3 contains 14 residues. Germline V gene sequence: CDR1 MDHEN, CDR2 SYDVKM. V gave up 5 bases and J gave up 9 bases; unmatched junction bases: 11.

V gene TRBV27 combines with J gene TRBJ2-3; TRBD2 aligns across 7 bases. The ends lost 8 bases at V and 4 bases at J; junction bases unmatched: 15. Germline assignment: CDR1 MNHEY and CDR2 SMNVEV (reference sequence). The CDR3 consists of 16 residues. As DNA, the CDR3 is TGTGCCAGCGGATTACACGCCTTGGCGGGAGCAGATACGCAGTATTTT. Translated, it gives CASGLHALAGADTQYF.

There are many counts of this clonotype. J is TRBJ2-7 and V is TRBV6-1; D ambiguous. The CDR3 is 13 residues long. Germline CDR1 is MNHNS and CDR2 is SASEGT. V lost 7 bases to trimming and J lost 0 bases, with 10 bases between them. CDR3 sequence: CASTLDGSYEQYF. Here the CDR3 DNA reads TGTGCCAGCACACTGGACGGCTCCTACGAGCAGTACTTC.

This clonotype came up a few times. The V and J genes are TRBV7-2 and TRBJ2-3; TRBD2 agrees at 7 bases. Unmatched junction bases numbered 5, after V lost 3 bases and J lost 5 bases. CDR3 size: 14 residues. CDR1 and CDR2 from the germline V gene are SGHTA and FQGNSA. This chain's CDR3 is CASSFGDYQDTQYF. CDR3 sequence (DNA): TGTGCCAGCAGCTTCGGGGACTATCAAGATACGCAGTATTTT.

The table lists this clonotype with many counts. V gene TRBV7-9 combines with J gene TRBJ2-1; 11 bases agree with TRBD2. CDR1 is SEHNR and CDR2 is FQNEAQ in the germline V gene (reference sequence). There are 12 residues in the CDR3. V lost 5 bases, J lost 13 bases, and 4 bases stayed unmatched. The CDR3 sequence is CASSLLAGVQFF. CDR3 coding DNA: TGTGCCAGCAGCCTACTAGCGGGAGTACAGTTCTTC.

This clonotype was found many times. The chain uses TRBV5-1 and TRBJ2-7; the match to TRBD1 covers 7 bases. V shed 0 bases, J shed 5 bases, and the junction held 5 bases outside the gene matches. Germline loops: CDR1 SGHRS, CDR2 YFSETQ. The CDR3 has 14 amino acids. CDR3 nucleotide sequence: TGCGCCAGCAGCTTGGTACAGGGGAATGACGAGCAGTACTTC. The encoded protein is CASSLVQGNDEQYF.

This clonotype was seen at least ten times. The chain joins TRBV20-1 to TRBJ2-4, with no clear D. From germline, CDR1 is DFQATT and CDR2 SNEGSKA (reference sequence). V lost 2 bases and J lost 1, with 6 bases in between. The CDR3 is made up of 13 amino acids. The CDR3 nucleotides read TGCAGTGCTAGAAGAAGGGCCAAAAACATTCAGTACTTC. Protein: CSARRRAKNIQYF.

CDR3 in amino acids: CASSWGRPQETQYF. For the CDR3, the DNA is TGTGCCAGCAGTTGGGGACGCCCACAAGAGACCCAGTACTTC. The chain uses TRBV27 and TRBJ2-5; D is tentatively TRBD1 or TRBD2 (5 bases each). This CDR3 comprises 14 residues. V was clipped by 4 bases and J by 2 bases, with 11 bases between them. Germline V lookup: CDR1 MNHEY, CDR2 SMNVEV (reference sequence).

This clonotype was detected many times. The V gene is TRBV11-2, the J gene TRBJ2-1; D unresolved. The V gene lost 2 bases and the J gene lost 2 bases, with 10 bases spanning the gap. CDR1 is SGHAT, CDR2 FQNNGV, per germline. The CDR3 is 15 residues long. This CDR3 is CASSLQAFTYNEQFF. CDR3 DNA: TGTGCCAGCAGCTTACAGGCATTCACCTACAATGAGCAGTTCTTC. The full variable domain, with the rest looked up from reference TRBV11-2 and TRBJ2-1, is EAGVAQSPRYKIIEKRQSVAFWCNPISGHATLYWYQQILGQGPKLLIQFQNNGVVDDSQLPKDRFSAERLKGVDSTLKIQPAKLEDSAVYLCASSLQAFTYNEQFFGPGTRLTVL.

The CDR3 DNA sequence: TGTGCCAGCTCACCCTATATCGGGGCTTCTTACAATGAGCAGTTCTTC. Translation: CASSPYIGASYNEQFF. The genes are TRBV18 and TRBJ2-1; D possibly uses TRBD1 or TRBD2 (5 bases each). The CDR3 consists of 16 residues. From germline, CDR1 is KGHSH and CDR2 LQKENI. Trimming took off 3 bases at V and 4 bases at J, with 16 bases between the two ends.

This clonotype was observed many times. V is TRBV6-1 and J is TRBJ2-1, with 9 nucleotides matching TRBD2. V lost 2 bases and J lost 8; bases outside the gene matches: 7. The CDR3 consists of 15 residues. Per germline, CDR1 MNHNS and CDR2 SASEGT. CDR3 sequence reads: CASSERTSASYEQFF. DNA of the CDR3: TGTGCCAGCAGTGAACGGACTAGCGCATCGTATGAGCAGTTCTTC.

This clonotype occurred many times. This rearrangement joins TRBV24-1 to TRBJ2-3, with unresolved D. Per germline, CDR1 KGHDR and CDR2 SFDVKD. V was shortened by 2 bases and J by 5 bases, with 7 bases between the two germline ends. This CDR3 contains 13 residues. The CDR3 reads CATSDSDRDTQYF. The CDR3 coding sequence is TGTGCCACCAGTGATTCAGACCGAGATACGCAGTATTTT.

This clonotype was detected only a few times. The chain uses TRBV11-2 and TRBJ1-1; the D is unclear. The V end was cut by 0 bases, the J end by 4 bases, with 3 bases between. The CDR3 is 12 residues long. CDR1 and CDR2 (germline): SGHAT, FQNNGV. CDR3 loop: CASSLESTEAFF. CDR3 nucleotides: TGTGCCAGCAGCTTAGAGAGCACTGAAGCTTTCTTT.

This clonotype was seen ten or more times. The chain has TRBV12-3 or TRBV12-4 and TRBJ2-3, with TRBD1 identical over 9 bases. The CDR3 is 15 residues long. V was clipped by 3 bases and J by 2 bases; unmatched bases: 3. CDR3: CASSLGQGSTDTQYF. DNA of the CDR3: TGTGCCAGCAGTTTGGGACAGGGATCCACAGATACGCAGTATTTT.

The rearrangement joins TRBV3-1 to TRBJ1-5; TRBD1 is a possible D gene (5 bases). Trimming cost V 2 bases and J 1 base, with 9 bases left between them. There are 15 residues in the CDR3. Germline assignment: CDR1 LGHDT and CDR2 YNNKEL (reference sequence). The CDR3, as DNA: TGTGCCAGCAGCCAAAGCCGGGGGAGCAATCAGCCCCAGCATTTT. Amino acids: CASSQSRGSNQPQHF.

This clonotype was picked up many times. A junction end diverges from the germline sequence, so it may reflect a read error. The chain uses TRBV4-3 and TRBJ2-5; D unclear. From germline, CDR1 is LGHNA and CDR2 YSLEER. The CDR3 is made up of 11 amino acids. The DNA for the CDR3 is TGCGCCAGCAGCCATGAAGATACCCAGTACTTC. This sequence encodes CASSHEDTQYF.